The clone carrying this T cell receptor beta chain was observed a few times. The antigen is not known. These data are taken from a study of cytomegalovirus exposure and HLA in healthy donors. The ends lost 6 bases at V and 0 bases at J; junction bases unmatched: 8. Germline V CDR1 and CDR2: SQVTM, ANQGSEA. The CDR3 runs 16 residues. PCR employed 60 Vbeta and 13 Jbeta primers. Produced via immunoSEQ multiplex PCR; TCRdb's table is partial and in-frame only. The repertoire holds 150,000 to 200,000 clones, 79% seen once, with about 4.4% in the top ten. Broader study findings: Sequences of the TCR beta chain were said to predict the HLA-A and HLA-B alleles of most subjects accurately.

The chain couples TRBV29-1 to TRBJ1-5; TRBD1 aligns across 10 bases. The clonotype comes from a woman aged 25 to 39 in good health and CMV-seropositive. The source material was PBMCs. CDR3 sequence reads: CSVSTGGPYSNQPQHF. CDR3 DNA sequence: TGCAGCGTGTCGACAGGGGGCCCTTATAGCAATCAGCCCCAGCATTTT.